Below are 19 T cell receptor beta chains sequenced from a single sample in a study of CD8 T cells in Susac syndrome. An amount of RNA that ranged from roughly 0.5 to 1 ug was reverse transcribed with random hexamers. TCRdb re-analysed the immunoSEQ multiplex PCR reads in MiXCR, keeping a single row per CDR3 protein. Among some 110,000 distinct CDR3 sequences listed, 95% to 96% were seen once. The material sequenced was CD4+ T cells from PBMCs. The receptors stem from a human donor with Susac syndrome.

This chain joins TRBV30 and TRBJ1-1, with unresolved D. Looked up from germline, CDR1 is GTSNPN and CDR2 is SVGIG (reference sequence). V was pared by 0 bases and J by 3 bases, with 20 bases between. This CDR3 is 17 amino acids long. The CDR3 coding sequence is TGTGCCTGGAGTGTACCGGGTGGGGTGGGGAGAGACACTGAAGCTTTCTTT. This sequence encodes CAWSVPGGVGRDTEAFF. The whole variable domain, filled in from reference TRBV30 and TRBJ1-1, reads SQTIHQWPATLVQPVGSPLSLECTVEGTSNPNLYWYRQAAGRGLQLLFYSVGIGQISSEVPQNLSASRPQDRQFILSSKKLLLSDSGFYLCAWSVPGGVGRDTEAFFGQGTRLTVV.

This clonotype was recorded only once. This chain uses TRBV3-1 with TRBJ2-1, with 9 bases identical to TRBD2. The J segment lost 10 bases and the V segment lost 4 bases, leaving 11 bases of the junction unmatched. Germline V gene data show CDR1 as LGHDT and CDR2 as YNNKEL (reference sequence). The CDR3 is made up of 15 amino acids. The CDR3 protein is CASSRGPSGTREQFF. In nucleotides, the CDR3 is TGTGCCAGCAGCCGGGGTCCTAGCGGGACGCGAGAGCAGTTCTTC.

This chain joins TRBV19 and TRBJ2-1, with TRBD2 matching over 7 bases. Germline CDR1 reads LNHDA; CDR2 reads SQIVND (reference sequence). This CDR3 region has 15 residues. The V and J ends lost 6 bases and 0 bases, in that order; junction bases with no gene match: 5. DNA of the CDR3: TGTGCCAGTAGCCGGGGAGGGAACTCCTACAATGAGCAGTTCTTC. As protein: CASSRGGNSYNEQFF.

The chain joins TRBV11-2 to TRBJ1-1; D unresolved. This CDR3 contains 15 residues. V was trimmed by 4 bases and J by 7 bases, leaving 19 bases between them. In germline, CDR1 is SGHAT, CDR2 FQNNGV. This CDR3 reads CASSSGREPSSEAFF. CDR3 sequence (DNA): TGTGCCAGCAGCTCTGGGAGGGAACCATCTAGTGAAGCTTTCTTT. The variable domain in full, completed from reference TRBV11-2 and TRBJ1-1, reads EAGVAQSPRYKIIEKRQSVAFWCNPISGHATLYWYQQILGQGPKLLIQFQNNGVVDDSQLPKDRFSAERLKGVDSTLKIQPAKLEDSAVYLCASSSGREPSSEAFFGQGTRLTVV.

The CDR3: CASSLKSETQYF. The CDR3 DNA is TGTGCCAGCAGCCTAAAGTCGGAGACCCAGTACTTC. This chain connects TRBV12-3 or TRBV12-4 to TRBJ2-5; D unresolved. Between the trimmed V and J ends, which lost 6 bases and 5 bases, there was a span of 10 bases. The CDR3 is 12 amino acids.

This clonotype occurred once. This chain joins TRBV29-1 and TRBJ1-2; maybe TRBD1 (5 bases). This CDR3 region has 11 residues. From germline, CDR1 is SQVTM and CDR2 ANQGSEA. V was shortened by 4 bases and J by 7 bases, with 10 bases between the two germline ends. CDR3 sequence reads: CSVGWGFGYTF. The CDR3 nucleotides are TGCAGCGTTGGTTGGGGCTTTGGCTACACCTTC.

This sequence joins TRBV29-1 and TRBJ2-5; tentatively, D is TRBD1 or TRBD2 (5 bases each). The CDR3 runs 15 residues. The germline gives CDR1 SQVTM, CDR2 ANQGSEA. Between the trimmed V and J ends, which lost 5 bases and 3 bases, there was a span of 19 bases. DNA of the CDR3: TGCAGCGTTAAACTCGGGACGTCCGTGGAAGAGACCCAGTACTTC. This codes for CSVKLGTSVEETQYF.

The V and J genes are TRBV4-3 and TRBJ2-7; 8 bases map to TRBD1. CDR3 length equals 13 residues. Germline CDR1 reads LGHNA; CDR2 reads YSLEER. Trimming at V came to 5 bases and at J to 5 bases, leaving 5 bases not matched to a gene. DNA for the CDR3: TGCGCCAGCAGCGCCCGGACAGGGAACGAGCAGTACTTC. Protein product: CASSARTGNEQYF.

The rearrangement joins TRBV2 to TRBJ1-2, with D possibly being TRBD1 (5 bases). Looked up from germline, CDR1 is SNHLY and CDR2 is FYNNEI. V shed 6 bases and J shed 2 bases, with 10 bases lying between them. This CDR3 comprises 13 residues. This chain's CDR3 is CASRGGLNYGYTF. CDR3 coding DNA: TGTGCCAGCAGGGGGGGACTCAACTATGGCTACACCTTC.

The chain uses TRBV28 and TRBJ1-1; a possible D gene is TRBD1 (5 bases). Germline V lookup: CDR1 MDHEN, CDR2 SYDVKM. Trimming shortened V by 5 bases and J by 5 bases, and 15 bases separated the two germline ends. This CDR3 is 14 amino acids long. CDR3 nucleotide sequence: TGTGCCAGCAGTCCCGACACCGGGGGTACTGAAGCTTTCTTT. Amino acids: CASSPDTGGTEAFF.

The rearrangement joins TRBV9 to TRBJ2-5; no reliable D call. CDR3 length: 12 residues. Germline assignment: CDR1 SGDLS and CDR2 YYNGEE. V was pared by 4 bases and J by 5 bases, with 9 bases between. The CDR3 DNA sequence: TGTGCCAGCAGCTCGATGGCGGAGACCCAGTACTTC. Translation gives CASSSMAETQYF.

The gene calls are TRBV7-9 and TRBJ2-7; D not certain. The V gene's germline CDR1 is SEHNR and CDR2 FQNEAQ (reference sequence). V lost 0 bases and J lost 0, with 12 bases in between. This CDR3 is built from 16 residues. The chain's CDR3 is CASSLALGGSSYEQYF. The CDR3 DNA reads TGTGCCAGCAGCTTAGCGCTCGGTGGAAGCTCCTACGAGCAGTACTTC. Complete variable domain (other parts from reference TRBV7-9 and TRBJ2-7): DTGVSQNPRHKITKRGQNVTFRCDPISEHNRLYWYRQTLGQGPEFLTYFQNEAQLEKSRLLSDRFSAERPKGSFSTLEIQRTEQGDSAMYLCASSLALGGSSYEQYFGPGTRLTVT.

J is TRBJ1-4 and V is TRBV30; a weak D match, TRBD1 (6 bases). CDR1 GTSNPN and CDR2 SVGIG come from the germline V gene (reference sequence). The V end lost 5 bases, the J end lost 7 bases, and 14 bases lay between the germline ends. The CDR3 is 13 residues long. CDR3 protein: CAWLQGPGEKLFF. CDR3 coding DNA: TGTGCCTGGCTACAGGGACCGGGTGAAAAACTGTTTTTT.

This clonotype was seen once. The CDR3 DNA is TGTGCCAGCAGCCAAGGAGTTGAAGCTTTCTTT. Translating gives CASSQGVEAFF. The V call is TRBV3-1, the J call TRBJ1-1; D not resolved. Germline CDR1 is LGHDT and CDR2 is YNNKEL (reference sequence). The CDR3 is 11 amino acids. Trimming removed 1 base at V and 7 bases at J, with 4 bases between. Variable domain in full (rest from reference TRBV3-1 and TRBJ1-1): DTAVSQTPKYLVTQMGNDKSIKCEQNLGHDTMYWYKQDSKKFLKIMFSYNNKELIINETVPNRFSPKSPDKAHLNLHINSLELGDSAVYFCASSQGVEAFFGQGTRLTVV.

Written as DNA, the CDR3 is TGTGCCAGCAGCGAAAAGGGAGGCAGGGCCCACGAGCAGTACTTC. Its translation: CASSEKGGRAHEQYF. The chain uses TRBV7-8 and TRBJ2-7, with a possible D match to TRBD2 (6 bases). Germline assignment: CDR1 SGHVS and CDR2 FQNEAQ. The CDR3 has 15 residues. Trimming removed 5 bases from V and 5 bases from J, with 19 bases in between.

The CDR3 is CSVAPSLGAQAFF. The CDR3 DNA follows: TGCAGCGTCGCACCGAGTTTGGGGGCGCAAGCTTTCTTT. The gene calls are TRBV29-1 and TRBJ1-1, with D maybe TRBD1 (6 bases). Germline CDR1 SQVTM, CDR2 ANQGSEA. V lost 6 bases, J lost 9 bases, and 20 bases lay in between. The CDR3 is 13 residues long.

The J gene is TRBJ2-3, the V gene TRBV5-1; 9 nucleotides match TRBD1. There are 17 residues in the CDR3. Germline V gene lookup returns CDR1 SGHRS and CDR2 YFSETQ. Trimming at V came to 0 bases and at J to 5 bases, leaving 10 bases not matched to a gene. Here the CDR3 reads CASSLGFRDRAGDTQYF. The CDR3 nucleotides are TGCGCCAGCAGCTTGGGCTTTCGGGACAGGGCCGGAGATACGCAGTATTTT.

The J gene is TRBJ2-2, the V gene TRBV4-3, with D tentatively TRBD1 (5 bases). Trimming removed 4 bases from V and 4 bases from J, with 10 bases in between. This CDR3 is 14 amino acids long. Per the germline V gene, CDR1 is LGHNA and CDR2 is YSLEER. In DNA form, the CDR3 reads TGCGCCAGCAGCCTGGGGCCCACCACCGGGGAGCTGTTTTTT. Encoded protein: CASSLGPTTGELFF.

This chain uses TRBV30 with TRBJ2-5; unclear D gene. V was trimmed by 2 bases and J by 5 bases, leaving 12 bases between them. Germline assignment: CDR1 GTSNPN and CDR2 SVGIG (reference sequence). This CDR3 has 13 amino acids. CDR3 coding DNA: TGTGCCTGGAGTATCGAGATCGGGGAGACCCAGTACTTC. Its protein product is CAWSIEIGETQYF.